Listed here are 30 T cell receptor beta chains from one sample, sequenced in a study of graft-versus-host responses after intestinal transplantation. Sequencing was performed with immunoSEQ multiplex PCR; in TCRdb, only in-frame clones are kept and a portion is missing. The sample shows some 4,000 clones, 75% of them seen only once. Time point in this sample: postoperative day 105 after intestinal transplantation (dayNNNN = postoperative day). The authors processed graft tissue to release intraepithelial and lamina propria lymphocytes. This specimen was ileum tissue, taken 105 days after intestinal transplantation. These receptors were collected from a human patient who received an intestinal transplant, so some T cells may come from the graft donor.

This clone was seen more than once but under ten times. The chain combines TRBV9 with TRBJ2-2, with a possible D match to TRBD2 (5 bases). Deletions cut 5 bases from V and 6 bases from J, with 20 bases between. The germline CDR1 and CDR2 sequences are SGDLS and YYNGEE. The length of the CDR3 is 16 residues. CDR3 DNA: TGTGCCAGCAGTAGTGTGGGCACGGGGAGACCCGGGGAGCTGTTTTTT. Translated: CASSSVGTGRPGELFF.

The table lists this clone with a count of one. This chain uses TRBV27 with TRBJ1-1, with TRBD1 as a possible D gene (6 bases). CDR1 is MNHEY and CDR2 is SMNVEV in the germline V gene (reference sequence). V was pared by 4 bases and J by 3 bases, with 9 bases between. The CDR3 is 13 amino acids. CDR3 residues: CASSSGAYTEAFF. CDR3 coding DNA: TGTGCCAGCAGTTCGGGGGCGTACACTGAAGCTTTCTTT.

The chain couples TRBV28 to TRBJ2-5, with D possibly being TRBD1 or TRBD2 (6 bases each). The V gene's germline CDR1 is MDHEN and CDR2 SYDVKM. CDR3 length equals 15 residues. V was cut by 6 bases and J by 5 bases, with 19 bases left in between. As DNA, the CDR3 is TGTGCCAGCAGACCCCGGGTAGGGGGGTGGGAGACCCAGTACTTC. Its protein product is CASRPRVGGWETQYF.

The chain uses TRBV5-6 and TRBJ2-1; D gene uncertain. CDR3 size: 13 residues. V was pared by 4 bases and J by 4 bases, with 9 bases between. Germline CDR1 SGHDT, CDR2 YYEEEE. Written as DNA, the CDR3 is TGTGCCAGCAGCCCAGGAGCATACAATGAGCAGTTCTTC. It encodes CASSPGAYNEQFF.

The CDR3 loop reads CSVLAGGETQYF. DNA of the CDR3: TGCAGCGTCTTAGCGGGAGGGGAGACCCAGTACTTC. The rearrangement links TRBV29-1 to TRBJ2-5; 11 bases fit TRBD2. CDR1 and CDR2 (germline): SQVTM, ANQGSEA. V lost 6 bases and J lost 5; bases outside the gene matches: 2. The CDR3 is 12 residues long.

Comments on this clone: Because it lacks the conserved phenylalanine or tryptophan at the end, this CDR3 is likely a read error. No DNA is shown, since the ends of the CDR3 on it are uncertain; the CDR3 is the one TCRdb lists. The V and J genes are TRBV28 and TRBJ1-4. Germline lookup yields CDR1 MDHEN and CDR2 SYDVKM. Inclusive of both ends, the CDR3 amounts to 13 amino acids. CDR3 protein: CASSFSTPQAPEI.

The rearrangement links TRBV28 to TRBJ1-5, with TRBD1 as a possible D gene (5 bases). The CDR3 extends over 15 amino acids. Looked up from germline, CDR1 is MDHEN and CDR2 is SYDVKM. The V gene lost 3 bases and the J gene lost 6 bases, with 15 bases spanning the gap. CDR3 in amino acids: CASSLGQVFGQPQHF. CDR3 in DNA: TGTGCCAGCAGTTTGGGGCAGGTGTTCGGTCAGCCCCAGCATTTT.

A remark on this clone: One end of the junction is discordant with germline, which a read error may explain. The gene calls are TRBV6-5 and TRBJ2-1, with 12 bases fitting TRBD2. CDR3 length: 14 amino acids. Germline loops: CDR1 MNHEY, CDR2 SVGAGI. The CDR3 here is CASSYGLAGGPWVF. The DNA for the CDR3 is TGTGCCAGCAGTTACGGCCTAGCGGGAGGGCCTTGGGTCTTC.

The chain recombines TRBV29-1 with TRBJ1-5; D is perhaps TRBD1 (5 bases). From germline, CDR1 is SQVTM and CDR2 ANQGSEA. This CDR3 contains 14 residues. V gave up 3 bases and J gave up 3 bases, with 12 bases separating them. The CDR3 coding sequence is TGCAGCGTTGATGGGGGGGGTCCCAATCAGCCCCAGCATTTT. Translating it yields CSVDGGGPNQPQHF.

This clone is large within its sample. This chain uses TRBV6-6 with TRBJ2-7; TRBD1 is a possible D gene (6 bases). Trimming stripped 7 bases from V and 3 bases from J, with 13 bases between. The CDR3 has 13 residues. The germline V gene encodes CDR1 MNHNY and CDR2 SVGAGI (reference sequence). This CDR3 reads CASTNRDNYEQYF. DNA for the CDR3: TGTGCCAGCACTAACCGGGACAACTACGAGCAGTACTTC.

The V call is TRBV4-1, the J call TRBJ2-1; D not certain. V was shortened by 4 bases and J by 1 base, with 8 bases between the two germline ends. The V gene's germline CDR1 is MGHRA and CDR2 YSYEKL. The CDR3 is made up of 14 amino acids. CDR3 nucleotide sequence: TGCGCCAGCAGCCGTACCCCTTCCTACAATGAGCAGTTCTTC. Its protein is CASSRTPSYNEQFF.

The chain couples TRBV6-1 to TRBJ2-2, with 8 nucleotides matching TRBD1. The trim removed 11 bases at V and 6 bases at J, leaving 11 bases unmatched. CDR3 length: 14 residues. The germline gives CDR1 MNHNS, CDR2 SASEGT. CDR3 in amino acids: CAGLPGGEAGELFF. DNA of the CDR3: TGTGCCGGACTACCAGGGGGCGAGGCCGGGGAGCTGTTTTTT.

This chain links TRBV14 with TRBJ2-5; 15 bases match TRBD2. The germline V gene encodes CDR1 SGHDN and CDR2 FVKESK. After removal of 1 base from V and 4 bases from J, the junction contained 4 bases not matched to a gene. The CDR3 covers 17 residues. In nucleotides, the CDR3 is TGTGCCAGCAGCCAAGGGACTAGCGGGAGGGCGAGAGAGACCCAGTACTTC. It codes for CASSQGTSGRARETQYF. The whole variable domain, remainder taken from reference TRBV14 and TRBJ2-5, is EAGVTQFPSHSVIEKGQTVTLRCDPISGHDNLYWYRRVMGKEIKFLLHFVKESKQDESGMPNNRFLAERTGGTYSTLKVQPAELEDSGVYFCASSQGTSGRARETQYFGPGTRLLVL.

This chain links TRBV6-1 with TRBJ2-4; no clear D. CDR3 length: 14 residues. Between the trimmed V and J ends, which lost 1 base and 2 bases, there was a span of 6 bases. CDR1 MNHNS and CDR2 SASEGT come from the germline V gene. CDR3 amino acids: CASSEGVTKNIQYF. As DNA, the CDR3 is TGTGCCAGCAGTGAAGGGGTTACCAAAAACATTCAGTACTTC.

This clone came up once. This may stem from a read error, because a much larger clone lies one nucleotide away. The chain recombines TRBV5-1 with TRBJ2-1; D might be TRBD2 (9 bases). The CDR3 extends over 17 amino acids. CDR1 and CDR2 (germline): SGHRS, YFSETQ. CDR3 in DNA: TGCGCCTGCAGCTTGGCAGGGGGCGGGAGGGCCGGAAATGAGCAGTTCTTC. Translation gives CACSLAGGGRAGNEQFF.

In its sample, this clone ranks as large (0.1 to 1%). The chain joins TRBV2 to TRBJ1-4; tentative D call: TRBD1 (5 bases). V lost 6 bases and J 0 bases, leaving 11 bases between the germline ends. This CDR3 contains 15 residues. Germline values: CDR1 SNHLY, CDR2 FYNNEI. CDR3 sequence: CASRTTTATNEKLFF. CDR3 DNA: TGTGCCAGCAGGACCACGACAGCAACTAATGAAAAACTGTTTTTT.

The V call is TRBV21-1, the J call TRBJ2-2; the tabulated D call, TRBD2, remains unverified against the DNA. TRBV21-1 is tagged as a pseudogene. The CDR3 sequence is 17 residues long. The CDR3 sequence: CASSKPSTSGNTGELFF. For the CDR3, the DNA is TGTGCCAGCAGCAAACCATCCACTAGCGGAAACACCGGGGAGCTGTTTTTT.

This clone was counted a few times. The chain employs TRBV7-9 and TRBJ2-3; possibly TRBD1 for D (5 bases). The CDR3 totals 15 residues. Per germline, CDR1 SEHNR and CDR2 FQNEAQ (reference sequence). Deletions cut 4 bases from V and 0 bases from J, with 11 bases between. As DNA, the CDR3 is TGTGCCAGCAGCTCGGACATCTCTAGCACAGATACGCAGTATTTT. Translation gives CASSSDISSTDTQYF.

The sample holds a few counts of this clone. The chain recombines TRBV6-5 with TRBJ2-7; TRBD1 matches at 9 bases. J was trimmed by 2 bases and V by 0 bases; bases with no gene match: 2. CDR1 MNHEY and CDR2 SVGAGI come from the germline V gene. CDR3 length: 15 amino acids. Here the CDR3 reads CASSYSGQGTYEQYF. DNA of the CDR3: TGTGCCAGCAGTTACTCGGGACAGGGAACCTACGAGCAGTACTTC.

The rearrangement joins TRBV5-4 to TRBJ2-5, with 7 positions matching TRBD1. The CDR3 contains 14 residues. J was trimmed by 5 bases and V by 2 bases; bases with no gene match: 6. Germline V gene sequence: CDR1 SGHNT, CDR2 YYREEE (reference sequence). The CDR3 loop reads CASSFTGAGETQYF. Here the CDR3 DNA reads TGTGCCAGCAGCTTTACAGGGGCAGGGGAGACCCAGTACTTC.

V gene TRBV7-9 combines with J gene TRBJ1-2; possible D gene TRBD1, 6 bases. The CDR3 runs 17 residues. Trimming cost V 0 bases and J 0 bases, with 14 bases left between them. The germline V gene encodes CDR1 SEHNR and CDR2 FQNEAQ (reference sequence). CDR3 residues: CASSLAGITGTNYGYTF. The CDR3 DNA follows: TGTGCCAGCAGCTTAGCGGGAATAACAGGGACTAACTATGGCTACACCTTC.

The gene calls are TRBV5-1 and TRBJ2-1; D gene unclear. The CDR3 is made up of 15 amino acids. Between the trimmed V and J ends, which lost 0 bases and 0 bases, there was a span of 7 bases. The germline CDR1 and CDR2 sequences are SGHRS and YFSETQ. The CDR3 loop reads CASSLDVGSYNEQFF. The CDR3 DNA sequence: TGCGCCAGCAGCTTGGATGTAGGCTCCTACAATGAGCAGTTCTTC.

The J gene is TRBJ1-5, the V gene TRBV18, with D uncertain. CDR1 and CDR2 from the germline V gene are KGHSH and LQKENI. Trimming took 1 base from V and 2 from J, leaving 3 bases between them. This CDR3 is built from 13 residues. This chain's CDR3 is CASSPQGNQPQHF. CDR3 nucleotide sequence: TGTGCCAGCTCACCACAGGGCAATCAGCCCCAGCATTTT.

The chain couples TRBV2 to TRBJ2-5; TRBD2 matches at 10 bases. Germline assignment: CDR1 SNHLY and CDR2 FYNNEI. CDR3 length: 16 amino acids. The ends lost 9 bases at V and 1 base at J; junction bases unmatched: 11. The CDR3 bases are TGTGCCAGGAACCGGGGGCTAGCGGGGGCCCAAGAGACCCAGTACTTC. Protein: CARNRGLAGAQETQYF.

The rearrangement uses TRBV2 and TRBJ1-6; 9 bases match TRBD1. The CDR3 spans 13 residues. Unmatched junction bases numbered 5, after V lost 11 bases and J lost 6 bases. Germline V gene data show CDR1 as SNHLY and CDR2 as FYNNEI. CDR3 sequence: CAGRTGVNSPLHF. CDR3 sequence (DNA): TGTGCCGGAAGGACAGGGGTTAATTCACCCCTCCACTTT.

The chain employs TRBV7-3 and TRBJ2-1; 14 bases agree with TRBD2. CDR1 is SGHTA and CDR2 is FQGTGA in the germline V gene. The ends lost 1 base at V and 4 bases at J; junction bases unmatched: 9. The CDR3 loop spans 19 amino acids. The CDR3 DNA reads TGTGCCAGCAGCTTAAAAGGGGGACTAGCGGGGGCCGAATACAATGAGCAGTTCTTC. Protein: CASSLKGGLAGAEYNEQFF.

The chain carries TRBV11-1 and TRBJ2-7, with D possibly TRBD2 on 6 matching bases. V lost 3 bases to trimming and J lost 0 bases, with 12 bases between them. Germline V gene data show CDR1 as SGHAT and CDR2 as FQDESV (reference sequence). This CDR3 region has 15 residues. The CDR3 sequence is CASSFSGGSSYEQYF. The CDR3 DNA reads TGTGCCAGCAGCTTTAGCGGAGGGAGCTCCTACGAGCAGTACTTC. Supplemented by reference TRBV11-1 and TRBJ2-7, the full variable domain reads EAEVAQSPRYKITEKSQAVAFWCDPISGHATLYWYRQILGQGPELLVQFQDESVVDDSQLPKDRFSAERLKGVDSTLKIQPAELGDSAMYLCASSFSGGSSYEQYFGPGTRLTVT.

This clone was recorded only once. The V gene is TRBV12-5, the J gene TRBJ1-4; TRBD1 might be the D (6 bases). The CDR3 runs 15 residues. Germline CDR1 reads LGHNT; CDR2 reads FRNRAP. With 6 bases removed from V and 6 bases from J, the gap between germline ends came to 17 bases. CDR3 region: CASGRPRDTYEKLFF. CDR3 bases: TGTGCTAGTGGCAGACCCCGGGACACTTATGAAAAACTGTTTTTT. Complete variable domain (other parts from reference TRBV12-5 and TRBJ1-4): DARVTQTPRHKVTEMGQEVTMRCQPILGHNTVFWYRQTMMQGLELLAYFRNRAPLDDSGMPKDRFSAEMPDATLATLKIQPSEPRDSAVYFCASGRPRDTYEKLFFGSGTQLSVL.

This clone has a single count. The rearrangement joins TRBV9 to TRBJ2-1, with 7 positions matching TRBD2. The CDR3 is 13 residues long. CDR1 is SGDLS and CDR2 is YYNGEE in the germline V gene. The junction had 7 bases not matched to a gene; V was cut back by 2 bases and J by 11 bases. The CDR3 DNA is TGTGCCAGCAGCGTCACCCAGCGGGATAAGCAGTTCTTC. This translates into CASSVTQRDKQFF.

V is TRBV6-4 and J is TRBJ2-1; 7 bases map to TRBD1. This CDR3 is 14 amino acids long. The V and J ends lost 4 bases and 4 bases, in that order; junction bases with no gene match: 4. Germline-derived CDR1 and CDR2 are MRHNA and SNTAGT. CDR3 coding DNA: TGTGCCAGCAGTGCCGGGACAGAGTACAATGAGCAGTTCTTC. Translating it yields CASSAGTEYNEQFF.